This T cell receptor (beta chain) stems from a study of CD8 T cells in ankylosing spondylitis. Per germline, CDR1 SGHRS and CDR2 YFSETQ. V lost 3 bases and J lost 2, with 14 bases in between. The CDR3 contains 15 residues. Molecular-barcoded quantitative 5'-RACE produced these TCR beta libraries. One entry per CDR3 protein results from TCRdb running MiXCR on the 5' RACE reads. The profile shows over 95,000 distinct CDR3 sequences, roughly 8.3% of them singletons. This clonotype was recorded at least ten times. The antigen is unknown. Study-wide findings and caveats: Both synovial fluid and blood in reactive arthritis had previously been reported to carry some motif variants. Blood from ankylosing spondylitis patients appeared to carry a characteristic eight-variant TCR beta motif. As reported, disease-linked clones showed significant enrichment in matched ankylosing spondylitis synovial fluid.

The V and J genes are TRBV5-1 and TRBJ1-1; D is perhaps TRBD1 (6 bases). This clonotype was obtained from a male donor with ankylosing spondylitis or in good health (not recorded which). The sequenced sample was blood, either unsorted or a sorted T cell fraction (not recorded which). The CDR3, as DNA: TGCGCCAGCAGCTGGGACAACGGGAGAAACACTGAAGCTTTCTTT. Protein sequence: CASSWDNGRNTEAFF.